A selection of T cell receptor beta chains follows, all from one sample in a study of shared clonotypes between healthy human individuals. Assay: immunoSEQ multiplex PCR; the TCRdb copy retains only in-frame clones and omits some. The sample lists about 1,800,000 clones, about 95% occurring once. Material: naive CD8+ T cells sorted from blood. The source of these receptors is a young man in good health. CDR3s include the opening cysteine and the closing phenylalanine or tryptophan. The D gene is left open where the match is weak. Not every row has a clone size; where given, it reads once, few, many or a size class.

-,-,TRBV30,TRBJ2-1,TGTGCCTGGAGTGTACTCGGCAGCGCGGATGAGCAGTTCTTC,CAWSVLGSADEQFF
-,-,TRBV2,TRBJ1-6,TGTGCCAGCACCGAGGGGGTCTCCTATAATTCACCCCTCCACTTT,CASTEGVSYNSPLHF
-,-,TRBV28,TRBJ1-1,TGTGCCAGCAGTTTATTGGGAGTTGAAGCTTTCTTT,CASSLLGVEAFF
-,once,TRBV5-6,TRBJ2-1,TGTGCCAGCAGCTTGGGCAGTAGCTCCTACAATGAGCAGTTCTTC,CASSLGSSSYNEQFF
-,-,TRBV5-4,TRBJ1-3,TGTGCCAGCAGCTTCTTGGGGTCCGGAAACACCATATATTTT,CASSFLGSGNTIYF
TRBD1,-,TRBV23-1,TRBJ2-5,TGCGCCAGCCAATTCACCTACAGGGGCCAAGAGACCCAGTACTTC,CASQFTYRGQETQYF
TRBD1,once,TRBV6-6,TRBJ2-7,TGTGCCAGCAGTTACGGGACAGGGGGGGACGAGCAGTACTTC,CASSYGTGGDEQYF
TRBD2,-,TRBV5-6,TRBJ2-3,TGTGCCAGCAGCTTGGGAGCGGGAGGGTGGACAGATACGCAGTATTTT,CASSLGAGGWTDTQYF
-,-,TRBV30,TRBJ2-2,TGTGCCTGGAATGGGGGGATGAACGGGGAGCTGTTTTTT,CAWNGGMNGELFF
-,-,TRBV19,TRBJ1-2,TGTGCCACCAGGTTGTCCCTAAACTATGGCTACACCTTC,CATRLSLNYGYTF
-,once,TRBV5-6,TRBJ2-7,TGTGCCAGCAGCTTGCCCGGGGACCACGAGCAGTACTTC,CASSLPGDHEQYF
-,few,TRBV9,TRBJ2-2,TGTGCCAGCAGCTTAAACACCGGGGAGCTGTTTTTT,CASSLNTGELFF
-,-,TRBV10-3,TRBJ2-7,TGTGCCATCAGTGACTTGGAATCGTACGAGCAGTACTTC,CAISDLESYEQYF
-,-,TRBV28,TRBJ1-1,TGTGCCAGCACCTCGACGGAGATGAACACTGAAGCTTTCTTT,CASTSTEMNTEAFF
-,-,TRBV19,TRBJ1-5,TGTGCCAGTTTACCTCTCCGGGGCTCAAATCAGCCCCAGCATTTT,CASLPLRGSNQPQHF
-,-,TRBV2,TRBJ2-7,TGTGCCAGCAGTGCGGACTACTCTGGGTACTACGAGCAGTACTTC,CASSADYSGYYEQYF
TRBD1,-,TRBV4-3,TRBJ2-2,TGCGCCAGCAGCCAAGATGGGGAGACAGGGGTCACCGGGGAGCTGTTTTTT,CASSQDGETGVTGELFF
TRBD2,-,TRBV5-6,TRBJ2-3,TGTGCCAGCAGCTTAATTCCCCTAGCGGGAGGGACAGATACGCAGTATTTT,CASSLIPLAGGTDTQYF
TRBD2,-,TRBV6-1,TRBJ2-7,TGTGCCAGCAGCGATGGACTAGGGTTCTACGAGCAGTACTTC,CASSDGLGFYEQYF
-,-,TRBV9,TRBJ2-2,TGTGCCAGCAGTGGGGCCACCGGGGAGCTGTTTTTT,CASSGATGELFF
-,-,TRBV9,TRBJ2-3,TGTGCCAGCAGCGCGGAACCGGGACACAGCACAGATACGCAGTATTTT,CASSAEPGHSTDTQYF
-,-,TRBV6-1,TRBJ2-1,TGTGCCAGCGGGCCTCGAGGGTACTCCTACAATGAGCAGTTCTTC,CASGPRGYSYNEQFF
-,-,TRBV6-5,TRBJ2-2,TGTGCCAGCAGTCCAGGACAGACGAACACCGGGGAGCTGTTTTTT,CASSPGQTNTGELFF
TRBD2,-,TRBV30,TRBJ2-1,TGTGCCTGGACGGGAGGGCCTGACAATGAGCAGTTCTTC,CAWTGGPDNEQFF
-,-,TRBV5-1,TRBJ1-2,TGCGCCAGCTCAGGCGGCGGCCCCGGCGGCTACACCTTC,CASSGGGPGGYTF
-,-,TRBV18,TRBJ2-5,TGTGCCAGCTCCAGGGCCCTCGGTGAGACCCAGTACTTC,CASSRALGETQYF
TRBD2,-,TRBV6-1,TRBJ2-7,TGTGCCAGCAGTTTACTAGCGGATCGCTACGAGCAGTACTTC,CASSLLADRYEQYF
-,few,TRBV19,TRBJ2-1,TGTGCCAGTAGTATAGACGATGGAGACAATGAGCAGTTCTTC,CASSIDDGDNEQFF
TRBD1,-,TRBV5-6,TRBJ1-1,TGTGCCAGCAGCCGCAATACAGGGGGCACTGAAGCTTTCTTT,CASSRNTGGTEAFF
TRBD2,-,TRBV28,TRBJ2-2,TGTGCCAGCAGTTCCCCAACCGGGACTAGCGGCAACACCGGGGAGCTGTTTTTT,CASSSPTGTSGNTGELFF
-,once,TRBV6-5,TRBJ1-2,TGTGCCAGCAGTTACAATCCCTGGCGGGAAGAGTATGGCTACACCTTC,CASSYNPWREEYGYTF
TRBD1,once,TRBV28,TRBJ1-5,TGTGCCAGCAGTCCATGGGGACAGGGCAAGGGGCCCCAGCATTTT,CASSPWGQGKGPQHF
-,-,TRBV29-1,TRBJ2-7,TGCAGCGTTGAGGCCGGGTTTACCTACGAGCAGTACTTC,CSVEAGFTYEQYF
TRBD2,-,TRBV6-5,TRBJ2-7,TGTGCCAGCAGACTCACTAGCGGGGCGCCCGAGCAGTACTTC,CASRLTSGAPEQYF
-,-,TRBV18,TRBJ2-3,TGTGCCAGCTCACGAACAGGGGAGGGAGACACAGATACGCAGTATTTT,CASSRTGEGDTDTQYF
-,-,TRBV11-2,TRBJ2-7,TGTGCCAGCACCTCGGGCGGCCTCTACGAGCAGTACTTC,CASTSGGLYEQYF
TRBD1,-,TRBV11-3,TRBJ2-1,TGTGCCAGCAGCAAGCGGACAGGGGACGATGAGCAGTTCTTC,CASSKRTGDDEQFF
TRBD1,once,TRBV6-1,TRBJ2-7,TGTGCCAGCAGTGGTTGGGTCGGGACAGGGGCCTACGAGCAGTACTTC,CASSGWVGTGAYEQYF
TRBD1,-,TRBV7-2,TRBJ1-2,TGTGCCAGCAGCTCGACAGGGGAGGGGTATGGCTACACCTTC,CASSSTGEGYGYTF
TRBD1,-,TRBV6-1,TRBJ2-7,TGTGCCAGCAGTGGAAATGGGGGACAGGGGGCTTCCTACGAGCAGTACTTC,CASSGNGGQGASYEQYF
TRBD2,-,TRBV16,TRBJ2-5,TGTGCCAGCAGCCAAACTAGCGGGGGACAAGAGACCCAGTACTTC,CASSQTSGGQETQYF
-,-,TRBV5-6,TRBJ1-2,TGTGCCAGCAGCTTGGCCGGGGGAGGGGATGGCTACACCTTC,CASSLAGGGDGYTF
-,once,TRBV14,TRBJ2-7,TGTGCCAGCAAGGTGGGAGAGGGCTACGAGCAGTACTTC,CASKVGEGYEQYF
-,-,TRBV18,TRBJ1-6,TGTGCCAGCTCACCTTGGCAGCTTCCAGGGTCCTATAATTCACCCCTCCACTTT,CASSPWQLPGSYNSPLHF
-,-,TRBV7-9,TRBJ1-2,TGTGCCAGCAGCTTAGGGTTAGATGGCTACACCTTC,CASSLGLDGYTF
TRBD2,-,TRBV6-5,TRBJ2-1,TGTGCCAGCAGCCCTGGGGGGGAAGCGGGGGGTCGGATCTTC,CASSPGGEAGGRIF
-,-,TRBV6-5,TRBJ1-2,TGTGCCAGCAGTGAGTTAAATAACTATGGCTACACCTTC,CASSELNNYGYTF
TRBD2,-,TRBV6-1,TRBJ2-1,TGTGCCAGCAGTGATCTCGGGGGAGGGTTCCTCTACAATGAGCAGTTCTTC,CASSDLGGGFLYNEQFF
TRBD1,once,TRBV6-1,TRBJ1-5,TGTGCCAGCAGCGAGCGGACAGGGGATCAGCCCCAGCATTTT,CASSERTGDQPQHF
-,-,TRBV5-4,TRBJ2-1,TGTGCCAGCAGCTTGGCCCAATACTACAATGAGCAGTTCTTC,CASSLAQYYNEQFF
TRBD2,-,TRBV11-2,TRBJ2-1,TGTGCCAGCAGCCCCCCCCGAGCGGGGCCGAACAATGAGCAGTTCTTC,CASSPPRAGPNNEQFF
-,-,TRBV19,TRBJ2-7,TGTGCCAGTAGTATAGGGGCTAGGACCTACGAGCAGTACTTC,CASSIGARTYEQYF
-,-,TRBV29-1,TRBJ2-1,TGCAGCGACCAAGGGGGGGACTACAATGAGCAGTTCTTC,CSDQGGDYNEQFF
TRBD2,-,TRBV6-5,TRBJ2-1,TGTGCCAGCAGTTTAGCGGGAGGGCCCAACAATGAGCAGTTCTTC,CASSLAGGPNNEQFF
-,-,TRBV4-1,TRBJ1-5,TGCGCCAGCAGCCTGGGATTAGGGACCGAAAATCAGCCCCAGCATTTT,CASSLGLGTENQPQHF
-,-,TRBV27,TRBJ2-7,TGTGCCAGCAGTTTGACGGGTTTCTCCTACGAGCAGTACTTC,CASSLTGFSYEQYF
TRBD2,few,TRBV7-9,TRBJ2-7,TGTGCCAGCACCGGGAGGGACATTGCCTACGAGCAGTACTTC,CASTGRDIAYEQYF
TRBD1,-,TRBV9,TRBJ1-4,TGTGCCAGCAGTCTTGACAGGGAAGGTGAAAAACTGTTTTTT,CASSLDREGEKLFF
-,-,TRBV6-5,TRBJ1-5,TGTGCCAGCAGTCCCGTAAGGGAGCCCCAGCATTTT,CASSPVREPQHF